These 20 T cell receptor beta chains share one sample of origin, sequenced in a study of OX40 agonist ivuxolimab in advanced cancers. Libraries were prepared by immunoSEQ multiplex PCR; TCRdb keeps only in-frame clonotypes and omits some of them. The table includes roughly 35,000 clones, about 92% detected once. The sample consisted of CD4+ or CD8+ T cells sorted from blood, taken in a trial of the OX40 agonist ivuxolimab. The receptor source for this set is an adult with an advanced solid tumor such as melanoma, head and neck, liver or kidney cancer.

The chain has TRBV5-5 and TRBJ2-7; a weak D match, TRBD2 (5 bases). Trimming removed 4 bases at V and 4 bases at J, with 18 bases between. The CDR3 consists of 15 residues. Germline loops: CDR1 SGHKS, CDR2 YYEKEE (reference sequence). The CDR3 region has the DNA TGTGCCAGCAGCCCAACGTCCGGGATAGTTTACGAGCAGTACTTC. Its protein is CASSPTSGIVYEQYF.

The rearrangement links TRBV5-6 to TRBJ2-1; unclear D gene. Germline V gene data show CDR1 as SGHDT and CDR2 as YYEEEE. Trimming shortened V by 2 bases and J by 4 bases, and 4 bases separated the two germline ends. The CDR3 length is 12 residues. In DNA form, the CDR3 reads TGTGCCAGCAGCTTTGGTTACAATGAGCAGTTCTTC. Its protein is CASSFGYNEQFF.

This sequence joins TRBV9 and TRBJ2-2, with 10 positions matching TRBD2. With 0 bases clipped from V and 3 bases from J, the junction kept 5 bases outside the gene matches. From germline, CDR1 is SGDLS and CDR2 YYNGEE. The CDR3 length is 17 residues. CDR3 loop: CASSVDTGLADTGELFF. The CDR3 DNA reads as TGTGCCAGCAGCGTAGACACAGGACTAGCGGACACCGGGGAGCTGTTTTTT. The entire variable domain, with the rest obtained from reference TRBV9 and TRBJ2-2, is as follows: DSGVTQTPKHLITATGQRVTLRCSPRSGDLSVYWYQQSLDQGLQFLIQYYNGEERAKGNILERFSAQQFPDLHSELNLSSLELGDSALYFCASSVDTGLADTGELFFGEGSRLTVL.

This clone was observed a few times. The CDR3 sequence is CASSHQGETYEQYF. CDR3 sequence (DNA): TGTGCCAGCAGCCACCAGGGGGAAACCTACGAGCAGTACTTC. The chain carries TRBV28 and TRBJ2-7; 7 bases are shared with TRBD1. Germline-derived CDR1 and CDR2 are MDHEN and SYDVKM. The CDR3 spans 14 residues. The junction had 7 bases not matched to a gene; V was cut back by 6 bases and J by 2 bases.

The chain is built from TRBV7-4 and TRBJ1-2; D remains unclear. Germline V gives CDR1 SGHVT, CDR2 SQSDAQ. This CDR3 is built from 14 residues. Trimming removed 3 bases at V and 0 bases at J, with 8 bases between. CDR3 in amino acids: CASSFQEANYGYTF. The CDR3 coding sequence is TGTGCCAGCAGCTTCCAAGAAGCTAACTATGGCTACACCTTC.

CDR3 sequence (DNA): TGTGCCATCAGGGTTAAGGAAGAAGAGACCCAGTACTTC. Residues: CAIRVKEEETQYF. The V call is TRBV10-3, the J call TRBJ2-5; no firm D call. CDR3 length: 13 residues. Trimming cost V 6 bases and J 3 bases, with 11 bases left between them. CDR1 ENHRY and CDR2 SYGVKD come from the germline V gene.

V usage is TRBV19 and J usage is TRBJ2-1; weak D call: TRBD2 (6 bases). CDR3 size: 16 residues. The V and J ends lost 0 bases and 7 bases respectively, with 16 bases between them. Germline V gene sequence: CDR1 LNHDA, CDR2 SQIVND (reference sequence). For the CDR3, the DNA is TGTGCCAGTAGTATAGATCTCTCACTAGCCCGGAATGAGCAGTTCTTC. Translation gives CASSIDLSLARNEQFF. Together with reference TRBV19 and TRBJ2-1, the CDR3 gives the full variable domain: DGGITQSPKYLFRKEGQNVTLSCEQNLNHDAMYWYRQDPGQGLRLIYYSQIVNDFQKGDIAEGYSVSREKKESFPLTVTSAQKNPTAFYLCASSIDLSLARNEQFFGPGTRLTVL.

This chain connects TRBV5-6 to TRBJ2-1; D is undetermined. Trimming took 0 bases from V and 6 from J, leaving 22 bases between them. In germline, CDR1 is SGHDT, CDR2 YYEEEE. There are 18 residues in the CDR3. DNA of the CDR3: TGTGCCAGCAGCTTGGAGGGTCTGGGGAACCCTCCCCCCAATGAGCAGTTCTTC. Translated: CASSLEGLGNPPPNEQFF.

This chain's CDR3 is CASSLSTGYEQYF. The CDR3 region has the DNA TGTGCCAGCAGCCTAAGTACAGGGTACGAGCAGTACTTC. The gene calls are TRBV6-5 and TRBJ2-7; weak D call: TRBD1 (6 bases). The CDR3 is 13 amino acids. The V end lost 6 bases, the J end lost 4 bases, and 13 bases lay between the germline ends. Germline V CDR1 and CDR2: MNHEY, SVGAGI.

This clone occurred once. The V and J genes are TRBV6-5 and TRBJ2-1, with D possibly TRBD1 on 6 matching bases. The CDR3 runs to 15 residues. Trimming cost V 2 bases and J 3 bases, with 11 bases left between them. Germline V gene sequence: CDR1 MNHEY, CDR2 SVGAGI. The chain's CDR3 is CASSYTGFIYNEQFF. The CDR3 coding sequence is TGTGCCAGCAGTTACACAGGGTTTATCTACAATGAGCAGTTCTTC.

The CDR3 region has the DNA TGTGCCAGCAGCCCCCCCCCGGGACAGAACACTGAAGCTTTCTTT. This codes for CASSPPPGQNTEAFF. The chain combines TRBV28 with TRBJ1-1, with D possibly matching TRBD1 (6 bases). V was pared by 6 bases and J by 1 base, with 15 bases between. This CDR3 comprises 15 residues. The germline gives CDR1 MDHEN, CDR2 SYDVKM.

V gene TRBV7-8 combines with J gene TRBJ2-1, with D tentatively TRBD1 or TRBD2 (7 bases each). This CDR3 spans 14 amino acids. V was cut by 6 bases and J by 5 bases, with 14 bases left in between. Germline V gives CDR1 SGHVS, CDR2 FQNEAQ. CDR3 sequence (DNA): TGTGCCAGCAGGGCAGGGGGGGAAAACAATGAGCAGTTCTTC. Translated, it gives CASRAGGENNEQFF.

This clone was picked up one time. The chain employs TRBV7-9 and TRBJ2-7, with D possibly matching TRBD1 (5 bases). Trimming pared 1 base from V and 6 bases from J, leaving 19 bases between. CDR3 length equals 16 residues. CDR1 and CDR2 (germline): SEHNR, FQNEAQ (reference sequence). The DNA for the CDR3 is TGTGCCAGCAGCTTAGTCGGGCAGGGCGGCCAGGGCGAGCAGTACTTC. The encoded protein is CASSLVGQGGQGEQYF. The whole variable domain, remainder taken from reference TRBV7-9 and TRBJ2-7, is DTGVSQNPRHKITKRGQNVTFRCDPISEHNRLYWYRQTLGQGPEFLTYFQNEAQLEKSRLLSDRFSAERPKGSFSTLEIQRTEQGDSAMYLCASSLVGQGGQGEQYFGPGTRLTVT.

The chain links TRBV4-3 to TRBJ2-7, with D perhaps TRBD1 (5 bases). Per the germline V gene, CDR1 is LGHNA and CDR2 is YSLEER. This CDR3 is 15 amino acids long. Deletions cut 0 bases from V and 4 bases from J, with 13 bases between. The CDR3 protein is CASSQDLTDGYEQYF. The CDR3 region has the DNA TGCGCCAGCAGCCAAGATCTGACAGACGGGTACGAGCAGTACTTC.

J is TRBJ2-7 and V is TRBV5-1; a possible D gene is TRBD2 (6 bases). CDR1 and CDR2 from the germline V gene are SGHRS and YFSETQ. Trimming took 7 bases from V and 2 from J, leaving 13 bases between them. The CDR3 consists of 13 residues. The CDR3: CASGWTTTYEQYF. The CDR3 DNA sequence: TGCGCCAGCGGTTGGACTACTACCTACGAGCAGTACTTC.

The gene calls are TRBV7-9 and TRBJ2-5; TRBD1 matches at 9 bases. The CDR3 has 16 residues. Unmatched junction bases numbered 10, after V lost 5 bases and J lost 3 bases. Germline V CDR1 and CDR2: SEHNR, FQNEAQ (reference sequence). CDR3 in DNA: TGTGCCAGCAGCCCCTGGACAGGGGAGGAGGAAGAGACCCAGTACTTC. This encodes CASSPWTGEEEETQYF.

V gene TRBV27 combines with J gene TRBJ1-2; D not certain. The CDR3 has 15 amino acids. Germline lookup yields CDR1 MNHEY and CDR2 SMNVEV (reference sequence). V was pared by 8 bases and J by 9 bases, with 25 bases between. CDR3 residues: CASSPGPVLPTSYTF. CDR3 in DNA: TGTGCCAGCTCTCCAGGTCCGGTCTTGCCTACGAGCTACACCTTC.

The CDR3 DNA sequence: TGTGCCAGCAGCTCACTTGCGGGGGATGAGCAGTTCTTC. As protein: CASSSLAGDEQFF. The chain couples TRBV7-9 to TRBJ2-1; 7 positions agree with TRBD2. Looked up from germline, CDR1 is SEHNR and CDR2 is FQNEAQ (reference sequence). The CDR3 is 13 residues long. J gave up 8 bases and V 4 bases, and 5 bases lay outside the gene matches.

The CDR3 DNA reads as TGTGCCAGCAGTCCTGGACTAATCTACGAGCAGTACTTC. Translation gives CASSPGLIYEQYF. The chain recombines TRBV27 with TRBJ2-7, with D perhaps TRBD2 (6 bases). Trimming removed 5 bases from V and 3 bases from J, with 11 bases in between. Germline V CDR1 and CDR2: MNHEY, SMNVEV (reference sequence). The CDR3 totals 13 residues.

V is TRBV7-9 and J is TRBJ1-4, with D maybe TRBD1 (5 bases). Trimming pared 4 bases from V and 8 bases from J, leaving 26 bases between. Germline values: CDR1 SEHNR, CDR2 FQNEAQ (reference sequence). The CDR3 runs to 18 residues. CDR3 coding DNA: TGTGCCAGCAGCTCCACCTCCGGGACCCAAAGAGGGGCAGAAAAACTGTTTTTT. Protein sequence: CASSSTSGTQRGAEKLFF.